This is a list of T cell receptor beta chains from one sample in a study of radiotherapy plus CTLA-4 blockade in lung cancer. Profiling relied on immunoSEQ multiplex PCR, and the TCRdb table lists in-frame clones only, not all of them. The sample gives 35,000 to 50,000 clones, 73% of which show up once; around 3.4% is in the top ten. Sequenced here: peripheral blood, sampled from a patient treated with radiotherapy plus ipilimumab. The source is a human donor with non-small cell lung cancer who had a complete response to radiotherapy plus ipilimumab. The CDR3 runs from the conserved cysteine through the conserved F or W. D genes are given only for firm matches. Clone size is stated in some rows and not others, as once, few, many or a class when expanded.

>TRBV18|TRBD1|.|TRBJ1-2|15
CASSPHPGQGYGYTF
TGTGCCAGCTCACCACACCCGGGACAGGGCTATGGCTACACCTTC
>TRBV6-5|.|.|TRBJ1-2|14
CASSYSGGIYGYTF
TGTGCCAGCAGTTACTCGGGGGGTATCTATGGCTACACCTTC
>TRBV7-2|.|once|TRBJ2-7|16
CASSLFSFGSVYEQYF
TGTGCCAGCAGCTTATTCTCCTTCGGCAGCGTATACGAGCAGTACTTC
>TRBV11-2|TRBD1|.|TRBJ2-3|16
CASSFGQGVFSDTQYF
TGTGCCAGCAGCTTTGGACAGGGAGTCTTCTCAGATACGCAGTATTTT
>TRBV18|TRBD1|.|TRBJ2-2|15
CASSTQTGRTGELFF
TGTGCCAGCTCAACTCAGACAGGGCGCACCGGGGAGCTGTTTTTT
>TRBV28|TRBD1|.|TRBJ1-5|15
CASSSATGGDQPQHF
TGTGCCAGCAGCTCCGCGACAGGGGGGGACCAGCCCCAGCATTTT
>TRBV5-1|TRBD2|.|TRBJ2-2|16
CASSLVAGEGTGELFF
TGCGCCAGCAGCTTGGTTGCGGGAGAGGGCACCGGGGAGCTGTTTTTT
>TRBV7-2|.|.|TRBJ1-6|15
CASSLRRGVNSPLHF
TGTGCCAGCAGCTTACGTCGGGGGGTTAATTCACCCCTCCACTTT
>TRBV6-6|.|once|TRBJ2-3|11
CASSIADTQYF
TGTGCCAGCAGCATAGCAGATACGCAGTATTTT
>TRBV6-5|.|.|TRBJ2-7|14
CASSRGRGSYEQYF
TGTGCCAGCAGTCGCGGCAGGGGCAGCTACGAGCAGTACTTC
>TRBV2|.|few|TRBJ1-3|15
CASRGVSTLGNTIYF
TGTGCCAGCAGAGGGGTTAGTACTCTGGGAAACACCATATATTTT
>TRBV27|.|.|TRBJ2-7|13
CASGGRGYYEQYF
TGTGCCAGCGGCGGAAGGGGATACTACGAGCAGTACTTC
>TRBV7-2|.|.|TRBJ2-5|14
CASSFAGSQETQYF
TGTGCCAGCAGCTTTGCAGGATCCCAAGAGACCCAGTACTTC
>TRBV7-9|.|.|TRBJ1-1|16
CASSFEGGYGNTEAFF
TGTGCCAGCAGCTTTGAGGGAGGGTATGGGAACACTGAAGCTTTCTTT
>TRBV7-8|TRBD2|.|TRBJ2-1|15
CASSLGTSGAGEQFF
TGTGCCAGCAGCTTAGGGACTAGCGGGGCCGGTGAGCAGTTCTTC
>TRBV7-9|TRBD1|few|TRBJ2-2|15
CASSPPGQDTGELFF
TGTGCCAGCAGCCCCCCGGGACAGGACACCGGGGAGCTGTTTTTT
>TRBV7-9|.|.|TRBJ1-2|13
CASSLVGLGGYTF
TGTGCCAGCAGCTTAGTGGGACTGGGCGGCTACACCTTC
>TRBV4-2|TRBD2|.|TRBJ2-3|16
CASSPTLAGSADTQYF
TGTGCCAGCAGCCCCACTCTAGCGGGAAGCGCAGATACGCAGTATTTT
>TRBV4-1|TRBD2|.|TRBJ2-1|19
CASSQIAGGSLDVYNEQFF
TGCGCCAGCAGCCAAATAGCGGGAGGTTCCCTAGACGTTTACAATGAGCAGTTCTTC
>TRBV19|.|.|TRBJ2-3|14
CASSNLALTDTQYF
TGTGCCAGTAGCAACCTAGCTCTGACAGATACGCAGTATTTT
>TRBV28|.|.|TRBJ1-2|12
CASRRANYGYTF
TGTGCCAGCAGGCGAGCTAACTATGGCTACACCTTC
>TRBV10-3|.|few|TRBJ2-7|12
CAISALAREQYF
TGTGCCATCAGTGCCCTAGCGAGAGAGCAGTACTTC
>TRBV5-4|TRBD1|few|TRBJ1-6|14
CASSFYRGDSPLHF
TGTGCCAGCAGCTTTTACAGGGGAGATTCACCCCTCCACTTT
>TRBV11-2|TRBD2|once|TRBJ2-2|19
CASSLDPGTSGRRTGELFF
TGTGCCAGCAGCTTAGATCCAGGGACTAGCGGGAGGCGGACCGGGGAGCTGTTTTTT
>TRBV7-8|TRBD2|.|TRBJ2-7|18
CASSSRISTSGGAREQYF
TGTGCCAGCAGCTCCCGAATTTCTACTAGCGGGGGGGCGAGGGAGCAGTACTTC
>TRBV4-1|TRBD1|medium-sized|TRBJ1-2|13
CASSHGTAEGYTF
TGCGCCAGCAGCCACGGGACAGCCGAAGGCTACACCTTC
>TRBV9|.|.|TRBJ1-3|16
CASSIEQGITGNTIYF
TGTGCCAGCAGCATCGAGCAGGGGATTACTGGAAACACCATATATTTT
>TRBV5-5|TRBD1|.|TRBJ2-1|15
CASSFVGQGYNEQFF
TGTGCCAGCAGCTTTGTGGGACAGGGTTACAATGAGCAGTTCTTC
>TRBV27|TRBD2|.|TRBJ2-2|20
CASSPRAGTSGRAGTGELFF
TGTGCCAGCAGTCCCCGGGCCGGGACTAGCGGGAGGGCAGGCACCGGGGAGCTGTTTTTT
>TRBV9|TRBD2|.|TRBJ2-7|19
CASSPQDLAGAISSYEQYF
TGTGCCAGCAGCCCCCAGGATCTAGCGGGAGCCATCTCCTCCTACGAGCAGTACTTC
>TRBV28|.|.|TRBJ2-5|14
CASSFPRDQETQYF
TGTGCCAGCAGTTTCCCCCGGGACCAAGAGACCCAGTACTTC
>TRBV5-4|TRBD2|.|TRBJ2-7|15
CASSLEGLAEDEQYF
TGTGCCAGCAGTCTGGAGGGACTAGCGGAGGACGAGCAGTACTTC
>TRBV2|.|.|TRBJ1-2|14
CASSEPLRSYGYTF
TGTGCCAGCAGTGAACCCCTGAGGAGCTATGGCTACACCTTC
>TRBV18|.|.|TRBJ2-5|14
CASSPRRAQETQYF
TGTGCCAGCTCACCACGCAGGGCCCAAGAGACCCAGTACTTC
>TRBV5-4|TRBD2|.|TRBJ2-7|17
CASSGGLAGAVAYEQYF
TGTGCCAGCAGCGGGGGACTAGCGGGAGCAGTGGCCTACGAGCAGTACTTC
>TRBV11-2|.|.|TRBJ2-7|15
CASSLLAQVGDEQYF
TGTGCCAGCAGCTTACTTGCGCAGGTCGGCGACGAGCAGTACTTC
>TRBV5-1|TRBD1|.|TRBJ2-7|15
CASSLRDRGPYEQYF
TGCGCCAGCAGCTTGAGGGACAGGGGGCCTTACGAGCAGTACTTC
>TRBV4-1|.|few|TRBJ2-1|17
CASNRGILPSSYNEQFF
TGCGCCAGCAATCGCGGGATACTGCCGAGCTCCTACAATGAGCAGTTCTTC
>TRBV25-1|TRBD1|.|TRBJ1-2|17
CASSDLSRQGAGYGYTF
TGTGCCAGCAGTGACTTATCTAGACAGGGGGCCGGGTATGGCTACACCTTC
>TRBV27|TRBD2|few|TRBJ2-7|17
CASSQKPTSGSLYEQYF
TGTGCCAGCAGTCAGAAACCTACTAGCGGGAGCCTGTACGAGCAGTACTTC
>TRBV19|.|few|TRBJ1-4|17
CASSLLKAGDQNEKLFF
TGTGCCAGTAGTCTCCTGAAGGCGGGGGACCAAAATGAAAAACTGTTTTTT
>TRBV19|TRBD2|once|TRBJ2-5|16
CASSVPGTSGQETQYF
TGTGCCAGTAGTGTCCCCGGGACTAGCGGGCAAGAGACCCAGTACTTC
>TRBV28|TRBD2|.|TRBJ2-7|15
CASSTRGSGSNEQYF
TGTGCCAGCAGTACCCGGGGTAGCGGGAGCAACGAGCAGTACTTC
>TRBV19|.|.|TRBJ1-2|14
CASRRPGGGSGYTF
TGTGCCAGTAGACGACCGGGGGGAGGCAGTGGCTACACCTTC
>TRBV10-2|.|.|TRBJ2-5|14
CATSPEQGIGTQYF
TGCGCCACCTCCCCCGAACAGGGTATTGGGACCCAGTACTTC
>TRBV6-5|TRBD1|.|TRBJ2-7|14
CASSRDRGSYEQYF
TGTGCCAGCAGTCGCGACAGGGGCAGCTACGAGCAGTACTTC
>TRBV10-3|TRBD2|medium-sized|TRBJ2-7|14
CAIGSRGESYEQYF
TGTGCCATTGGTTCGCGGGGGGAGAGTTACGAGCAGTACTTC
>TRBV5-6|TRBD1|.|TRBJ2-1|15
CASSLRGTGANEQFF
TGTGCCAGCAGCTTACGGGGGACAGGGGCCAATGAGCAGTTCTTC
>TRBV6-5|.|.|TRBJ1-2|13
CASSYGALGSYTF
TGTGCCAGCAGTTACGGGGCGTTGGGATCCTACACCTTC
>TRBV6-1|.|.|TRBJ1-5|15
CASSDFGGGGQPQHF
TGTGCCAGCAGTGATTTCGGGGGAGGGGGGCAGCCCCAGCATTTT